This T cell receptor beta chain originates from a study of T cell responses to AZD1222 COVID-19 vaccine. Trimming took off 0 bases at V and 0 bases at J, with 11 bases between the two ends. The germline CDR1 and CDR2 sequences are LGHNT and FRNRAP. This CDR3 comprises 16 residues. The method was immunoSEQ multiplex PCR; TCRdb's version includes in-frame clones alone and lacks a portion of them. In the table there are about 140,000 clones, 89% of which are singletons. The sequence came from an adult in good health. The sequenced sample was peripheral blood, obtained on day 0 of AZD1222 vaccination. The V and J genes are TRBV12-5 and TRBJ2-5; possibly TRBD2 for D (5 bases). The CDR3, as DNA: TGTGCTAGTGGTTTGGTAGAAGCGGCACACCAAGAGACCCAGTACTTC. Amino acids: CASGLVEAAHQETQYF.